This T cell receptor beta chain originates from a study of blood T cells in healthy people across ages. The CDR3 is 18 residues long. The germline gives CDR1 SGHDN, CDR2 FVKESK. Details on this clonotype: A junction boundary mismatches the germline segment, possibly from a read error.

A second PCR, run for about 6 to 11 cycles, used a sample-barcoded 5' primer plus a J-beta primer mix. Each cDNA molecule, via a template-switch adaptor with 12 random nucleotides, was tagged. TCRdb re-analysed the 5' RACE reads in MiXCR, keeping a single row per CDR3 protein. The sample lists 1.5 million to 2 million distinct CDR3 sequences, 30% to 40% occurring once. Individuals who donated were healthy Caucasians from Russia aged roughly 6 to 90. Isolation per sample recovered at least 6 million PBMCs. No fewer than 5.5 micrograms of total RNA were isolated from every sample. The clonotype was recovered from a human donor in good health. Sequencing input: blood. The chain combines TRBV14 with TRBJ2-4; the match to TRBD1 covers 10 bases. The J call could be wrong; TRBJ2-5 is a better fit for the DNA end. CDR3 sequence (DNA): TGTGCCAGCAGCGAAGATGGAGGGACAGGGGCTATCCAAGAGACCCAGTACTTC. Encoded protein: CASSEDGGTGAIQETQYF.